One sample yielded the 29 T cell receptor beta chains listed below, sequenced in a study of blood T cells in healthy people across ages. Together with a sample-barcoded 5' primer, a J-beta primer mix was included in a second PCR lasting about 7 to 11 cycles. TCRdb reprocessed the 5' RACE reads via MiXCR and lists one record per CDR3 protein. The repertoire holds about a million distinct CDR3 sequences, roughly 50% seen once, with over 10% in the top ten. Material for sequencing was blood. All receptors derive from a man aged 25-40 years in good health.

This chain uses TRBV24-1 with TRBJ2-7; D might be TRBD1 or TRBD2, each matching 6 bases. The last part of the DNA fits TRBJ2-5 better; the J call may be wrong. The CDR3 is made up of 14 amino acids. Per germline, CDR1 KGHDR and CDR2 SFDVKD. The CDR3 loop is CATSDFRGPETQYF. The CDR3 DNA sequence: TGTGCCACCAGTGATTTTCGGGGGCCGGAGACCCAGTACTTC.

This chain links TRBV13 with TRBJ1-3, with 7 nucleotides matching TRBD1. Germline CDR1 and CDR2: PRHDT and FYEKMQ (reference sequence). The trim removed 5 bases at V and 2 bases at J, leaving 3 bases unmatched. The CDR3 covers 14 residues. The CDR3 here is CASSETGAGNTIYF. CDR3 coding DNA: TGTGCCAGCAGCGAAACAGGGGCTGGAAACACCATATATTTT.

The V gene is TRBV2, the J gene TRBJ2-1; 8 positions match TRBD1. The junction had 5 bases not matched to a gene; V was cut back by 7 bases and J by 6 bases. The CDR3 totals 13 residues. The germline gives CDR1 SNHLY, CDR2 FYNNEI. CDR3 sequence (DNA): TGTGCCAGCAAGGGACAGGCGTTCAATGAGCAGTTCTTC. It codes for CASKGQAFNEQFF.

The chain links TRBV6-1 to TRBJ1-1, with 7 bases identical to TRBD1. CDR1 and CDR2 (germline): MNHNS, SASEGT. The CDR3 runs 15 residues. V trimming: 5 bases; J trimming: 0 bases; junction bases outside the gene matches: 6. The CDR3 sequence is CASSIQGGLNTEAFF. CDR3 coding DNA: TGTGCCAGCAGTATCCAGGGGGGGTTGAACACTGAAGCTTTCTTT.

V is TRBV7-9 and J is TRBJ2-7, with D possibly matching TRBD2 (5 bases). With the DNA end fitting TRBJ2-5 better, the J assignment may be wrong. The CDR3 consists of 14 residues. The germline CDR1 and CDR2 sequences are SEHNR and FQNEAQ (reference sequence). The CDR3: CASSLRMREETQYF. The CDR3 bases are TGTGCCAGCAGCTTAAGGATGAGGGAGGAGACCCAGTACTTC.

This clonotype was seen ten or more times. The rearrangement links TRBV4-1 to TRBJ2-7; D is ambiguous. V was clipped by 0 bases and J by 2 bases, with 8 bases between them. CDR1 is MGHRA, CDR2 YSYEKL, per germline. The CDR3 extends over 14 amino acids. In DNA form, the CDR3 reads TGCGCCAGCAGCCAAGATCAACGGCCCTACGAGCAGTACTTC. Its protein product is CASSQDQRPYEQYF.

This clonotype was seen only a few times. The DNA of the CDR3 is TGCGCCAGCAGCCTGACAGGTTCCTACAATGAGCGGCAGTTCTTC. Residues: CASSLTGSYNERQFF. The genes are TRBV5-1 and TRBJ2-1; maybe TRBD1 (6 bases). This CDR3 region has 15 residues. Germline lookup yields CDR1 SGHRS and CDR2 YFSETQ. Trimming shortened V by 4 bases and J by 12 bases, and 23 bases separated the two germline ends. Complete variable domain (other parts from reference TRBV5-1 and TRBJ2-1): KAGVTQTPRYLIKTRGQQVTLSCSPISGHRSVSWYQQTPGQGLQFLFEYFSETQRNKGNFPGRFSGRQFSNSRSEMNVSTLELGDSALYLCASSLTGSYNERQFFGPGTRLTVL.

The chain has TRBV28 and TRBJ2-4, with D possibly being TRBD1 or TRBD2 (6 bases each). This CDR3 is 15 amino acids long. Germline CDR1 MDHEN, CDR2 SYDVKM. Trimming removed 1 base at V and 3 bases at J, with 10 bases between. CDR3 nucleotides: TGTGCCAGCAGTTTATCGGGGGCTGGCAAAAACATTCAGTACTTC. Translated, it gives CASSLSGAGKNIQYF.

The chain combines TRBV12-3 or TRBV12-4 with TRBJ2-3, with TRBD2 identical over 13 bases. This CDR3 comprises 17 residues. V shed 6 bases and J 6 bases; nucleotides not matched to a gene: 12. In DNA form, the CDR3 reads TGTGCCAGCAGCCAACCAACTAGCGGGAGGGCCTTTGATACGCAGTATTTT. Translating it yields CASSQPTSGRAFDTQYF.

The chain uses TRBV6-5 and TRBJ2-7; a weak D match, TRBD1 (6 bases). The V end was cut by 6 bases, the J end by 7 bases, with 22 bases between. Germline V gene lookup returns CDR1 MNHEY and CDR2 SVGAGI. The CDR3 consists of 15 residues. CDR3 residues: CASRSTGTPIWEQYF. The CDR3 DNA reads as TGTGCCAGCAGGTCGACAGGTACCCCGATTTGGGAGCAGTACTTC.

The V gene is TRBV5-1, the J gene TRBJ2-1; no clear D gene. The CDR3 length is 12 residues. V dropped 2 bases and J dropped 5 bases, with 5 bases sitting between them. Germline lookup yields CDR1 SGHRS and CDR2 YFSETQ. The CDR3 loop is CASSFENNEQFF. The CDR3 DNA is TGCGCCAGCAGCTTTGAGAACAATGAGCAGTTCTTC.

The CDR3 reads CASSQITGRNQPQHF. For the CDR3, the DNA is TGCGCCAGCAGCCAAATCACAGGGAGGAATCAGCCCCAGCATTTT. V is TRBV4-1 and J is TRBJ1-5, with D perhaps TRBD1 (6 bases). V dropped 2 bases and J dropped 4 bases, with 12 bases sitting between them. Germline V lookup: CDR1 MGHRA, CDR2 YSYEKL. This CDR3 comprises 15 residues.

V and J are TRBV5-5 and TRBJ2-1; the D is unclear. The length of the CDR3 is 15 residues. CDR1 SGHKS and CDR2 YYEKEE come from the germline V gene (reference sequence). The V end was cut by 0 bases, the J end by 0 bases, with 7 bases between. CDR3 nucleotide sequence: TGTGCCAGCAGCTTGGGCCGTCTCTCCTACAATGAGCAGTTCTTC. Amino acid sequence: CASSLGRLSYNEQFF.

This clonotype was recorded at least ten times. This chain joins TRBV11-3 and TRBJ2-3; no clear D gene. CDR3 length equals 15 residues. V lost 1 base, J lost 0 bases, and 8 bases lay in between. Germline-derived CDR1 and CDR2 are SGHNT and YENEEA. The CDR3 nucleotides read TGTGCCAGCAGCTTAGGTATCCAGAGCACAGATACGCAGTATTTT. It encodes CASSLGIQSTDTQYF.

This chain joins TRBV20-1 and TRBJ2-5; 11 nucleotides agree with TRBD2. Germline lookup yields CDR1 DFQATT and CDR2 SNEGSKA (reference sequence). The ends lost 6 bases at V and 2 bases at J; junction bases unmatched: 8. CDR3 length: 15 amino acids. The CDR3 is CSADRLAGIQETQYF. CDR3 nucleotides: TGCAGTGCGGACCGACTAGCGGGGATACAAGAGACCCAGTACTTC.

Many counts were recorded for this clonotype. Sequence at one end of the junction differs from germline and may be a read error. The chain joins TRBV5-1 to TRBJ2-7; 7 positions match TRBD2. From germline, CDR1 is SGHRS and CDR2 YFSETQ. The CDR3 has 13 amino acids. Here the CDR3 DNA reads TGTGCCAGCAGCTTAGGACTAGACTACGAGCAGTACTTC. It yields the protein CASSLGLDYEQYF.

This chain links TRBV20-1 with TRBJ2-7; possible D gene TRBD2, 5 bases. Germline V gene data show CDR1 as DFQATT and CDR2 as SNEGSKA (reference sequence). V lost 5 bases, J lost 3 bases, and 5 bases lay in between. The CDR3 loop spans 10 amino acids. DNA of the CDR3: TGCAGTGCTGGAGGCTACGAGCAGTACTTC. It codes for CSAGGYEQYF.

This CDR3 is CASSTPKGAVTDTQYF. For the CDR3, the DNA is TGTGCCAGCAGCACCCCAAAGGGGGCGGTCACAGATACGCAGTATTTT. The chain uses TRBV9 and TRBJ2-3; 7 nucleotides line up with TRBD1. With V trimmed by 4 bases and J by 2 bases, 10 bases remained unmatched. Per germline, CDR1 SGDLS and CDR2 YYNGEE. The CDR3 runs to 16 residues.

V and J are TRBV6-1 and TRBJ2-7, with unresolved D. CDR1 and CDR2 from the germline V gene are MNHNS and SASEGT. The CDR3 runs 12 residues. V gave up 3 bases and J gave up 4 bases, with 7 bases separating them. The CDR3 coding sequence is TGTGCCAGCAGTGAGAATCTATACGAGCAGTACTTC. This translates into CASSENLYEQYF.

The chain employs TRBV7-2 and TRBJ2-2; D gene unclear. Germline CDR1 reads SGHTA; CDR2 reads FQGNSA. The CDR3 extends over 15 amino acids. V gave up 1 base and J gave up 7 bases, with 13 bases separating them. The CDR3 reads CASSLGLEWGGELFF. The CDR3, as DNA: TGTGCCAGCAGCTTAGGACTGGAGTGGGGCGGGGAGCTGTTTTTT.

CDR3 amino acids: CASSKEASGGASEQFF. The CDR3 DNA follows: TGTGCCAGCAGCAAGGAGGCAAGCGGGGGGGCAAGTGAGCAGTTCTTC. The chain recombines TRBV21-1 with TRBJ2-1; no check of the table's D call, TRBD2, against the DNA was made. TRBV21-1 is given as a pseudogene. CDR3 length: 16 amino acids.

The V and J genes are TRBV9 and TRBJ2-5, with D possibly TRBD2 on 5 matching bases. The V end lost 0 bases, the J end lost 4 bases, and 10 bases lay between the germline ends. This CDR3 region has 14 residues. Per germline, CDR1 SGDLS and CDR2 YYNGEE. The CDR3 DNA is TGTGCCAGCAGCGTAGCGGGGTCGCTAGAGACCCAGTACTTC. It translates to CASSVAGSLETQYF.

The CDR3 DNA reads TGTGCCAGCAGTGAATGGCTTGGTCGAGAGACCCAGTACTTC. Translation: CASSEWLGRETQYF. V and J are TRBV25-1 and TRBJ2-7, with D uncertain. Near its end, the DNA agrees better with TRBJ2-5, so the J call may be wrong. CDR3 length: 14 residues. Germline CDR1 MGHDK, CDR2 SYGVNS.

This chain uses TRBV28 with TRBJ2-3; D may be TRBD2 (6 bases). CDR3 length equals 15 residues. The germline gives CDR1 MDHEN, CDR2 SYDVKM. The V end lost 3 bases, the J end lost 2 bases, and 12 bases lay between the germline ends. For the CDR3, the DNA is TGTGCCAGCAGTTTTATAGCGGCCCTCACAGATACGCAGTATTTT. Translated, it gives CASSFIAALTDTQYF.

V and J are TRBV29-1 and TRBJ2-2; D is possibly TRBD2 (6 bases). The CDR3 has 17 residues. Trimming stripped 3 bases from V and 1 base from J, with 18 bases between. The germline CDR1 and CDR2 sequences are SQVTM and ANQGSEA. The CDR3 sequence is CSVEETGLGGNTGELFF. The CDR3 nucleotides read TGCAGCGTTGAGGAGACGGGACTGGGGGGGAACACCGGGGAGCTGTTTTTT.

The chain is built from TRBV20-1 and TRBJ2-3, with D possibly called TRBD1 or TRBD2 (7 bases each). V was clipped by 0 bases and J by 1 base, with 17 bases between them. The CDR3 has 17 residues. In germline, CDR1 is DFQATT, CDR2 SNEGSKA (reference sequence). CDR3 coding DNA: TGCAGTGCTAGAGACCCAGGGGGGGGTGGCGGCACAGATACGCAGTATTTT. Protein sequence: CSARDPGGGGGTDTQYF.

The chain joins TRBV12-3 or TRBV12-4 to TRBJ2-7; 7 bases fit TRBD1. The CDR3 is 15 amino acids. V lost 6 bases, J lost 1 base, and 9 bases stayed unmatched. CDR3 amino acids: CASRETGTASYEQYF. CDR3 nucleotide sequence: TGTGCCAGCAGGGAGACCGGGACAGCGTCCTACGAGCAGTACTTC.

This clonotype has only a few counts. The chain recombines TRBV6-1 with TRBJ2-4; D remains unclear. The J call may be wrong; the DNA end is better matched by TRBJ2-7. The germline gives CDR1 MNHNS, CDR2 SASEGT. The CDR3 has 15 residues. CDR3 protein: CASSELVILGAEQYF. CDR3 sequence (DNA): TGTGCCAGCAGTGAACTCGTGATACTTGGCGCCGAGCAGTACTTC.

This clonotype was recorded a few times. The rearrangement links TRBV5-1 to TRBJ2-1; TRBD2 matches at 9 bases. This CDR3 has 15 amino acids. The V gene end was trimmed by 5 bases and the J gene end by 9 bases; junction bases not matched to a gene: 12. In germline, CDR1 is SGHRS, CDR2 YFSETQ. CDR3 sequence: CASSKVTSGGPEQFF. CDR3 bases: TGCGCCAGCAGTAAGGTGACTAGCGGCGGACCTGAGCAGTTCTTC. Variable domain in full (rest from reference TRBV5-1 and TRBJ2-1): KAGVTQTPRYLIKTRGQQVTLSCSPISGHRSVSWYQQTPGQGLQFLFEYFSETQRNKGNFPGRFSGRQFSNSRSEMNVSTLELGDSALYLCASSKVTSGGPEQFFGPGTRLTVL.